A selection of T cell receptor beta chains follows, all from one sample in a study of identical twins. TCRdb used MiXCR to reprocess the 5' RACE reads, holding one entry per CDR3 protein. Among nearly 650,000 distinct CDR3 sequences listed, roughly 6.6% were seen once. These data are also associated with another study on yellow fever vaccine responses in identical twins.

Source material: PBMCs. All receptors come from a woman under 30 in good health. The CDR3 runs from the conserved cysteine through the conserved F or W. The D gene is left open where the match is weak. Clone size is not always given. Where it is, it says once, few, many or a class for expanded clones.

J,D,V,size,DNA,CDR3
TRBJ2-4,TRBD1,TRBV28,few,TGTGCCAGCAGTCCACCGGGACAGAAAAACATTCAGTACTTC,CASSPPGQKNIQYF
TRBJ1-1,-,TRBV7-9,-,TGTGCCAGCAGCTTAACCAGGGTAGGCACTGAAGCTTTCTTT,CASSLTRVGTEAFF
TRBJ2-1,-,TRBV3-1,-,TGTGCCAGCAGCCAAGAGAGGCCTCAAAATGAGCAGTTCTTC,CASSQERPQNEQFF
TRBJ2-5,-,TRBV11-2,-,TGTGCCAGCAGCGGGGCTAGAGGAGAGACCCAGTACTTC,CASSGARGETQYF
TRBJ2-5,TRBD2,TRBV20-1,-,TGCAGTGCTAGAGCCTCTAGCGGGAGGGAAGAGACCCAGTACTTC,CSARASSGREETQYF
TRBJ2-7,TRBD1,TRBV10-3,-,TGTGCCATCAGAAGGACAGGACCCTACGAGCAGTACTTC,CAIRRTGPYEQYF
TRBJ1-1,-,TRBV3-1,many,TGTGCCAGCAGCCCCAGTCTCGGGGGTAAGAACACTGAAGCTTTCTTT,CASSPSLGGKNTEAFF
TRBJ1-5,-,TRBV15,-,TGTGCCACCAGCAGAGATAGGCGGTATAGCAATCAGCCCCAGCATTTT,CATSRDRRYSNQPQHF
TRBJ1-1,TRBD1,TRBV9,few,TGTGCCAGCAGCCCAGACGCGACAGGGATAAACACTGAAGCTTTCTTT,CASSPDATGINTEAFF
TRBJ1-2,-,TRBV24-1,few,TGTGCCACCAGCGAAGGGAGATATGGCTACACCTTC,CATSEGRYGYTF